These 21 T cell receptor beta chains originate from one sample sequenced in a study of spatial heterogeneity in lung cancer (dated by TCRdb to the late 2010s). For these TCRs, the target antigens are not known. The research as a whole found: The tumor nonsynonymous mutation count correlated with the number of expanded intratumoral alpha and beta TCRs.

Library generation was performed with 5' RACE. Sequencing was carried out with a NextSeq 500. The public reads were quality trimmed at Q25 with fastp and then assembled into clones with MiXCR by TCRdb, keeping productive beta chains. Every distinct CDR3 protein forms one entry, paired with its most common genes and DNA. The table for this sample lists over a thousand distinct CDR3 sequences; around 15% of them were counted only once. The ten largest clones capture 28% of the sample. The sample's time point, from its label and the paper: sample taken at primary tumor resection. This specimen was lung tumor tissue, taken at surgery. Receptors originate from a female donor with early-stage non-small cell lung cancer.

This clonotype is termed medium-sized (0.01 to 0.1%). The genes are TRBV6-2 or TRBV6-3 and TRBJ2-3, with D possibly being TRBD1 or TRBD2 (5 bases each). Germline V CDR1 and CDR2: MNHEY, SVGEGT. This CDR3 contains 12 residues. V was trimmed by 6 bases and J by 8 bases, leaving 12 bases between them. CDR3 DNA: TGTGCCAGCAGCCAAGATGGGGGTACGCAGTATTTT. Protein product: CASSQDGGTQYF.

This clonotype is medium-sized (0.01 to 0.1%) within its sample. This chain connects TRBV24-1 to TRBJ1-1; D is undetermined. Per the germline V gene, CDR1 is KGHDR and CDR2 is SFDVKD. The CDR3 runs to 12 residues. Trimming removed 4 bases at V and 2 bases at J, with 4 bases between. CDR3: CATSDGNTEAFF. In DNA form, the CDR3 reads TGTGCCACCAGTGACGGTAACACTGAAGCTTTCTTT.

Relative to its sample, this clonotype is medium-sized. This chain links TRBV9 with TRBJ2-1; the match to TRBD1 covers 9 bases. In germline, CDR1 is SGDLS, CDR2 YYNGEE. The CDR3 runs 13 residues. V lost 5 bases and J lost 6; bases outside the gene matches: 3. CDR3 residues: CASSLTGGNEQFF. The DNA for the CDR3 is TGTGCCAGCAGTCTGACAGGGGGCAATGAGCAGTTCTTC.

The chain carries TRBV24-1 and TRBJ2-1; D unresolved. Germline CDR1 KGHDR, CDR2 SFDVKD. CDR3 size: 11 residues. V was cut by 3 bases and J by 10 bases, with 6 bases left in between. CDR3 amino acids: CATSDGEEQFF. The CDR3 region has the DNA TGTGCCACCAGTGATGGAGAGGAGCAGTTCTTC.

This clonotype was counted between two and nine times. V is TRBV28 and J is TRBJ1-6; TRBD1 aligns across 7 bases. Germline V gives CDR1 MDHEN, CDR2 SYDVKM. The CDR3 runs to 14 residues. J gave up 4 bases and V 7 bases, and 4 bases lay outside the gene matches. CDR3 DNA sequence: TGTGCCAGCACCTCGGGACAGTATAATTCACCCCTCCACTTT. This translates into CASTSGQYNSPLHF.

The V gene is TRBV12-3 or TRBV12-4, the J gene TRBJ1-4; no clear D. The CDR3 has 16 amino acids. V was shortened by 1 base and J by 7 bases, with 16 bases between the two germline ends. CDR3 coding DNA: TGTGCCAGCAGTTTAGGGTCCTCCCTAAGAGGTGAAAAACTGTTTTTT. Translated: CASSLGSSLRGEKLFF.

In this sample, this clonotype turned up a few times. The chain uses TRBV7-6 and TRBJ2-7, with D possibly TRBD1 on 6 matching bases. Trimming took 1 base from V and 5 from J, leaving 15 bases between them. Germline values: CDR1 SGHVS, CDR2 FNYEAQ. The length of the CDR3 is 15 residues. DNA for the CDR3: TGTGCCAGCAGCTTAGTAGCGCAGGGGACCCACGAGCAGTACTTC. It translates to CASSLVAQGTHEQYF.

This clonotype ranks as large. The CDR3 region is CASGGTANTGELFF. In nucleotides, the CDR3 is TGTGCCAGTGGGGGGACAGCGAACACCGGGGAGCTGTTTTTT. The V and J genes are TRBV2 and TRBJ2-2; TRBD1 might be the D (7 bases). Germline V lookup: CDR1 SNHLY, CDR2 FYNNEI. V lost 9 bases and J lost 0, with 11 bases in between. There are 14 residues in the CDR3.

This clonotype was counted ten times or more. The chain is built from TRBV29-1 and TRBJ2-7; TRBD2 matches at 10 bases. V lost 6 bases, J lost 5 bases, and 7 bases stayed unmatched. Germline values: CDR1 SQVTM, CDR2 ANQGSEA. The CDR3 consists of 13 residues. The CDR3 region has the DNA TGCAGCGTCGTTAGCGGGAGGTTCCACGAGCAGTACTTC. Amino acids: CSVVSGRFHEQYF.

The V gene is TRBV5-6, the J gene TRBJ1-2; 7 bases are a match to TRBD1. CDR3 length: 15 residues. The trim removed 0 bases at V and 7 bases at J, leaving 9 bases unmatched. Per germline, CDR1 SGHDT and CDR2 YYEEEE. CDR3 loop: CASSLDLGGTAGYTF. The CDR3 bases are TGTGCCAGCAGCTTGGACCTTGGAGGGACAGCTGGCTACACCTTC. Combining the CDR3 with reference TRBV5-6 and TRBJ1-2 gives the whole variable domain DAGVTQSPTHLIKTRGQQVTLRCSPKSGHDTVSWYQQALGQGPQFIFQYYEEEERQRGNFPDRFSGHQFPNYSSELNVNALLLGDSALYLCASSLDLGGTAGYTFGSGTRLTVV.

This clonotype is medium-sized by share. The chain carries TRBV29-1 and TRBJ1-2; 8 bases agree with TRBD1. The CDR3 length is 14 residues. The ends lost 6 bases at V and 3 bases at J; junction bases unmatched: 9. The germline V gene has CDR1 SQVTM and CDR2 ANQGSEA. The CDR3 is CSVSDGQGDYGYTF. The CDR3 nucleotides read TGCAGCGTGAGCGATGGACAGGGTGACTATGGCTACACCTTC.

This clonotype was seen repeatedly, ten times or more. The V and J genes are TRBV20-1 and TRBJ1-5; the match to TRBD1 covers 7 bases. J was trimmed by 5 bases and V by 5 bases; bases with no gene match: 12. The CDR3 covers 15 residues. Germline-derived CDR1 and CDR2 are DFQATT and SNEGSKA (reference sequence). CDR3 region: CSAGKGAGTDQPQHF. The DNA for the CDR3 is TGCAGTGCTGGGAAGGGGGCAGGAACTGATCAGCCCCAGCATTTT.

CDR3 amino acids: CASVPGQGYNEQFF. CDR3 sequence (DNA): TGTGCTAGTGTCCCGGGACAGGGGTACAATGAGCAGTTCTTC. V is TRBV12-5 and J is TRBJ2-1, with TRBD1 matching 10 bases. Looked up from germline, CDR1 is LGHNT and CDR2 is FRNRAP. Losses at the gene ends were 7 bases for V and 4 bases for J; bases not matched to a gene: 4. This CDR3 has 14 residues.

This clonotype is termed medium-sized (0.01 to 0.1%). The rearrangement uses TRBV7-9 and TRBJ2-5, with 9 positions matching TRBD2. Trimming at V came to 1 base and at J to 2 bases, leaving 8 bases not matched to a gene. This CDR3 spans 17 amino acids. The germline gives CDR1 SEHNR, CDR2 FQNEAQ (reference sequence). CDR3 DNA: TGTGCCAGCAGCTTAGTAAGGTCTAGCGGGATACAAGAGACCCAGTACTTC. Residues: CASSLVRSSGIQETQYF.

This clonotype counts as large (0.1 to 1%). The J gene is TRBJ2-7, the V gene TRBV10-1; 12 positions agree with TRBD2. CDR3 length: 13 amino acids. V lost 6 bases, J lost 7 bases, and 4 bases stayed unmatched. The germline V gene has CDR1 WNHNN and CDR2 SYGVQD (reference sequence). CDR3 DNA sequence: TGCGCCAGCAGCGAGACTAGCGGGAGAGAGCAGTACTTC. This gives the protein CASSETSGREQYF.

By frequency in the sample, this clonotype is large. The chain combines TRBV5-1 with TRBJ1-1, with D possibly TRBD1 on 5 matching bases. The CDR3 consists of 13 residues. V lost 2 bases and J 2 bases, leaving 7 bases between the germline ends. Per the germline V gene, CDR1 is SGHRS and CDR2 is YFSETQ. The CDR3 protein is CASSLQANTEAFF. The CDR3 DNA reads as TGCGCCAGCAGCTTACAGGCCAACACTGAAGCTTTCTTT.

By proportion, this clonotype is medium-sized. The V call is TRBV15, the J call TRBJ2-3; D may be TRBD2 (5 bases). The V end was cut by 0 bases, the J end by 1 base, with 11 bases between. CDR3 length: 16 residues. From germline, CDR1 is LNHNV and CDR2 YYDKDF (reference sequence). CDR3 DNA: TGTGCCACCAGCAGAGATCGGGGATGGGGCACAGATACGCAGTATTTT. Translating it yields CATSRDRGWGTDTQYF.

This clonotype was seen only a few times. The gene calls are TRBV5-4 and TRBJ2-1, with D tentatively TRBD1 or TRBD2 (6 bases each). The CDR3 contains 15 residues. Per germline, CDR1 SGHNT and CDR2 YYREEE (reference sequence). The germline V and J ends were trimmed by 2 bases and 5 bases, with 14 bases remaining between them. CDR3 nucleotides: TGTGCCAGCAGCTTAACAGGAGGGGGTAACAATGAGCAGTTCTTC. Its protein is CASSLTGGGNNEQFF. Full variable domain (remainder filled in from reference TRBV5-4 and TRBJ2-1): ETGVTQSPTHLIKTRGQQVTLRCSSQSGHNTVSWYQQALGQGPQFIFQYYREEENGRGNFPPRFSGLQFPNYSSELNVNALELDDSALYLCASSLTGGGNNEQFFGPGTRLTVL.

V is TRBV7-2 and J is TRBJ1-1, with D tentatively TRBD1 (6 bases). Germline assignment: CDR1 SGHTA and CDR2 FQGNSA. Trimming took 5 bases from V and 2 from J, leaving 15 bases between them. This CDR3 region has 15 residues. The CDR3 sequence: CASSRSQGINTEAFF. The DNA for the CDR3 is TGTGCCAGCAGCCGCTCTCAGGGGATTAACACTGAAGCTTTCTTT.

In its sample, this clonotype is medium-sized (0.01 to 0.1%). The gene calls are TRBV13 and TRBJ1-1; 7 nucleotides match TRBD1. This CDR3 region has 17 residues. V was pared by 4 bases and J by 0 bases, with 11 bases of the junction left unmatched. The germline V gene encodes CDR1 PRHDT and CDR2 FYEKMQ (reference sequence). For the CDR3, the DNA is TGTGCCAGCAGCTGGAGACAGGGTAGGGCATTGAACACTGAAGCTTTCTTT. This encodes CASSWRQGRALNTEAFF.

This clonotype is deemed large (0.1 to 1%). The chain has TRBV6-2 or TRBV6-3 and TRBJ2-1; 10 bases fit TRBD1. Trimming cost V 6 bases and J 0 bases; bases outside gene matches: 2. Germline CDR1 reads MNHEY; CDR2 reads SVGEGT. The CDR3 consists of 15 residues. The CDR3 sequence is CASSRQGASYNEQFF. CDR3 coding DNA: TGTGCCAGCAGCCGACAGGGGGCCTCCTACAATGAGCAGTTCTTC.